This TCR beta chain originates from a study of PD-1 blockade in mismatch repair-deficient tumors. Note on this clone: Antigen unknown.

Assay used: immunoSEQ multiplex PCR; TCRdb lists only in-frame clones, some missing. The data show 10,000 or so clones, about nine tenths seen once. Time point specified: 10-day in vitro stimulation with candidate neoantigen peptide 3. More than five ELISpot-reactive neoantigen peptides each drove a 10-day in vitro stimulation. The germline V gene encodes CDR1 MNHEY and CDR2 SMNVEV (reference sequence). There are 16 residues in the CDR3. V was trimmed by 5 bases and J by 4 bases, leaving 18 bases between them. Sequenced material: cells cultured in vitro, taken from a patient treated with pembrolizumab. The rearrangement links TRBV27 to TRBJ1-5, with TRBD1 as a possible D gene (6 bases). The receptor was derived from an adult with mismatch repair-deficient cancer. The CDR3 DNA reads as TGTGCCAGCAGTCCCTCCCCGAGGGGGGGGAATCAGCCCCAGCATTTT. This sequence encodes CASSPSPRGGNQPQHF.